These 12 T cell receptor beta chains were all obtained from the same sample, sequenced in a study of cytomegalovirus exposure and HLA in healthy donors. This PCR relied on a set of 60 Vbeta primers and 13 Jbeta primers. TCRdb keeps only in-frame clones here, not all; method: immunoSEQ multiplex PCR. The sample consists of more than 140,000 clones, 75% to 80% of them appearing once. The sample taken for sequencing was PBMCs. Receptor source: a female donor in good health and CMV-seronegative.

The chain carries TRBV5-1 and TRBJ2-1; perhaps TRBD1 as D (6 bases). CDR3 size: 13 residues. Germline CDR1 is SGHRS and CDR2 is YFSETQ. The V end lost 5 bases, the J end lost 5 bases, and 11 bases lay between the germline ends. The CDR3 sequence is CASRTGSDNEQFF. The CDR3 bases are TGCGCCAGCAGGACAGGATCGGACAATGAGCAGTTCTTC.

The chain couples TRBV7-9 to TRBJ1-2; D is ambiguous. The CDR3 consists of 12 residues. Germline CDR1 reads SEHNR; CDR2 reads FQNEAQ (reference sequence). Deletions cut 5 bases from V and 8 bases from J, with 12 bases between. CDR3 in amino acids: CASSPGSRGYTF. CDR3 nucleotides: TGTGCCAGCAGCCCGGGGTCTAGGGGCTACACCTTC.

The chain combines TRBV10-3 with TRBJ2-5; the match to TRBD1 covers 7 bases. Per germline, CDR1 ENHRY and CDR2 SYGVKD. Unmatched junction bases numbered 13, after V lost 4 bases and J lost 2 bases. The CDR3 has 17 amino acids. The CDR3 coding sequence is TGTGCCATCAGTGGACAAGGACAGGTCGAAGGACAAGAGACCCAGTACTTC. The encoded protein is CAISGQGQVEGQETQYF.

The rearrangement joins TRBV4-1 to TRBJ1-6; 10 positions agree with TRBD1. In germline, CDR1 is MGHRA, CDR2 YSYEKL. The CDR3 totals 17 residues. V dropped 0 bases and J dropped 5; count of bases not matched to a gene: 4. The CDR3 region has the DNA TGCGCCAGCAGCCAAGATAAGGGACAGGGGCATAATTCACCCCTCCACTTT. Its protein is CASSQDKGQGHNSPLHF.

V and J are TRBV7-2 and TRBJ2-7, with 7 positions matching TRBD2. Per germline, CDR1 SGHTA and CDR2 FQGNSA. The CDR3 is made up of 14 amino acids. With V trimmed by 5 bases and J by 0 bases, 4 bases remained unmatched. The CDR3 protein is CASSPSGFSYEQYF. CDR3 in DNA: TGTGCCAGCAGCCCTAGCGGTTTCTCCTACGAGCAGTACTTC.

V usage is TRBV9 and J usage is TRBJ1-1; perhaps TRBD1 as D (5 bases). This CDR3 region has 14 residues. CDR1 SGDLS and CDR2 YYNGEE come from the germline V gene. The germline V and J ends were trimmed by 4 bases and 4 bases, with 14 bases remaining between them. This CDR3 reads CASSPSSGGTEAFF. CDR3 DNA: TGTGCCAGCAGCCCGAGTTCGGGGGGCACTGAAGCTTTCTTT.

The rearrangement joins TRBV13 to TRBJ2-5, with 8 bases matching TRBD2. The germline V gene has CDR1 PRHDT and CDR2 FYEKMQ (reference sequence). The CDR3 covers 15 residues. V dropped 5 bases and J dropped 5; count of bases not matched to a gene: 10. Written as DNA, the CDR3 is TGTGCCAGCAGCCACAGGACTAGCCCCACGGAGACCCAGTACTTC. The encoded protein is CASSHRTSPTETQYF.

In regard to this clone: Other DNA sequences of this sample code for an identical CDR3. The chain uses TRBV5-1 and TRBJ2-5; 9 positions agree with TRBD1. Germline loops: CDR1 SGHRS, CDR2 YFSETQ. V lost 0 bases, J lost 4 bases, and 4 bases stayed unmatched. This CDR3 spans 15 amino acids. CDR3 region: CASSLGGQGGETQYF. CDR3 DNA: TGCGCCAGCAGCTTGGGGGGACAGGGTGGAGAGACCCAGTACTTC.

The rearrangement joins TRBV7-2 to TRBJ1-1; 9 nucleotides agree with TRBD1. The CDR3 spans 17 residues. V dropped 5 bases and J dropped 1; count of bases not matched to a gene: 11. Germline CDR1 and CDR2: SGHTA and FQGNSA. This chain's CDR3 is CASSESMGTGSNTEAFF. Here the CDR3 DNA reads TGTGCCAGCAGCGAGTCCATGGGGACAGGGTCGAACACTGAAGCTTTCTTT.

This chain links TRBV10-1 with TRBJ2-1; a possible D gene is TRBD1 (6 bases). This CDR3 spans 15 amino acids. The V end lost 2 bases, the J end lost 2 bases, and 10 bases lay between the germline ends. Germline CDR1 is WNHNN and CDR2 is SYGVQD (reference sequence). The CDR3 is CASSEEPGAYNEQFF. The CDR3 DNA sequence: TGCGCCAGCAGTGAGGAGCCAGGGGCCTACAATGAGCAGTTCTTC.

This CDR3 reads CASNRVNQPQHF. CDR3 nucleotides: TGTGCCAGCAACAGGGTCAATCAGCCCCAGCATTTT. This chain links TRBV6-1 with TRBJ1-5, with D possibly being TRBD1 (6 bases). Germline CDR1 is MNHNS and CDR2 is SASEGT. V was cut by 7 bases and J by 3 bases, with 7 bases left in between. The CDR3 has 12 amino acids.

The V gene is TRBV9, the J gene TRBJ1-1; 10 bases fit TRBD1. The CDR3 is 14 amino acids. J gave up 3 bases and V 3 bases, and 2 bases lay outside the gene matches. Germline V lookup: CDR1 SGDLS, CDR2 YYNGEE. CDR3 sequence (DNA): TGTGCCAGCAGCGCGACAGGGGGCTACACTGAAGCTTTCTTT. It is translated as CASSATGGYTEAFF.